The present entry profiles one T cell receptor beta chain with its context. Its cognate antigen is unknown. These data originate in a study of T cell responses to AZD1222 COVID-19 vaccine. The CDR3 spans 13 residues. The ends were cut back, 1 base at V and 3 bases at J, with 7 bases in the middle. The germline V gene has CDR1 MGHRA and CDR2 YSYEKL. Clones were sequenced by immunoSEQ multiplex PCR, and TCRdb holds only the in-frame ones, with some missing. The top ten clones hold less than 6% of a sample with 90,000 to 140,000 clones, 82% of them seen once. The study, taken as a whole, reports: Unmutated variant regions reportedly attract nearly half of all spike-specific TCRs. When two AZD1222 doses had been given, Spike-specific TCR breadth and depth rose.

The origin of this receptor is an adult in good health. The material was peripheral blood, obtained on day 0 of AZD1222 vaccination. The rearrangement links TRBV4-1 to TRBJ2-7; D uncertain. The DNA for the CDR3 is TGCGCCAGCAGCCAAGGAGGTAGCTACGAGCAGTACTTC. Protein: CASSQGGSYEQYF.